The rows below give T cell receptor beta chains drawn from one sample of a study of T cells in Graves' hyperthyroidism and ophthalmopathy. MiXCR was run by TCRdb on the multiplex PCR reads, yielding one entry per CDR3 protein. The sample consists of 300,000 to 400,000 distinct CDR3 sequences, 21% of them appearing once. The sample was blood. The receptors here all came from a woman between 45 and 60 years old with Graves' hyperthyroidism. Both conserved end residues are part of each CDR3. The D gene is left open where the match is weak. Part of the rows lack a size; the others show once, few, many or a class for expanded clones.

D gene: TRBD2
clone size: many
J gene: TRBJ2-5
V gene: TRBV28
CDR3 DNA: TGTGCCAGCAGTCTCCCTTTTAGCGGGCCTATGGAGACCCAGTACTTC
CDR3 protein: CASSLPFSGPMETQYF

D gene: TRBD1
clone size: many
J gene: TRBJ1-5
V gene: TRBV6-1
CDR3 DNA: TGTGCCAGCAGAACAGGGGGCGGTGGCAATCAGCCCCAGCATTTT
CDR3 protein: CASRTGGGGNQPQHF

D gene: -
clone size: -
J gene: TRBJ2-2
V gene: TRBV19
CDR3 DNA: TGTGCCAGTAGGACAAGGTCAGGGACCCTCACCGGGGAGCTGTTTTTT
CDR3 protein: CASRTRSGTLTGELFF

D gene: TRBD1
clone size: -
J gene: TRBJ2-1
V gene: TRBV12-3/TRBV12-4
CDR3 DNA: TGTGCCAGCAGACGACAGGGCCCCTACAATGAGCAGTTCTTC
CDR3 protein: CASRRQGPYNEQFF

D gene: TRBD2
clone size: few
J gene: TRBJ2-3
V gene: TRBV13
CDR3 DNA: TGTGCCAGCAGCTTCCCTAGCGGGCAAACAGATACGCAGTATTTT
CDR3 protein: CASSFPSGQTDTQYF

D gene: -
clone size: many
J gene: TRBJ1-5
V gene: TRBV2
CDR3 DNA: TGTGCCAGCGTCGTCGACAGAAACAATCAGCCCCAGCATTTT
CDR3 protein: CASVVDRNNQPQHF

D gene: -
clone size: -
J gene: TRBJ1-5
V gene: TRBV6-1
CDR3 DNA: TGTGCCAGCAGTCCGGGGAGGGCTAGCAATCAGCCCCAGCATTTT
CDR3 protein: CASSPGRASNQPQHF

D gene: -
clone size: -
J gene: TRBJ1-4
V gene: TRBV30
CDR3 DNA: TGTGCCTGGACGGACCGAACAGGAGATAATGAAAAACTGTTTTTT
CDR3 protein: CAWTDRTGDNEKLFF

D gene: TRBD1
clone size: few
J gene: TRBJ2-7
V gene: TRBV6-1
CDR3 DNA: TGTGCCAGCAGTTCAACCGGGACAGGGGCAAGGTACGAGCAGTACTTC
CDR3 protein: CASSSTGTGARYEQYF

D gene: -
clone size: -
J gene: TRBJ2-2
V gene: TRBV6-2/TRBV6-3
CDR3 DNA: TGTGCCAGCCTGGAACAGGGTTTGACCGGGGAGCTGTTTTTT
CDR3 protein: CASLEQGLTGELFF

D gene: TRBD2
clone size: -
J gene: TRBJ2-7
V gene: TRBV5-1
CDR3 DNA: TGCGCCAGCAGCTTCATAGCGGGAGGAATGGTCGAGCAGTACTTC
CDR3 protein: CASSFIAGGMVEQYF

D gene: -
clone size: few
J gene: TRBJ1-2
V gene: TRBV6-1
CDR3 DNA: TGTGCCAGCAGTGAATCCGGGGAAGGCTATGGCTACACCTTC
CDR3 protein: CASSESGEGYGYTF

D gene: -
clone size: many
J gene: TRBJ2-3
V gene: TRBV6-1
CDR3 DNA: TGTGCCAGCAGCAAACCAGGGAGTAGCACAGATACGCAGTATTTT
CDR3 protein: CASSKPGSSTDTQYF

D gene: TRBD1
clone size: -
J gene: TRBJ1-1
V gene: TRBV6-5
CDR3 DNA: TGTGCCAGCAGTTACCAGGACAGGGGGCCAACTGAAGCTTTCTTT
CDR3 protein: CASSYQDRGPTEAFF

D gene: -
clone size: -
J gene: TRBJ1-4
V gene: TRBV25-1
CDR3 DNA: TGTGCCAGCAGTGACGCCACGGCTTATAATGAAAAACTGTTTTTT
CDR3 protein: CASSDATAYNEKLFF

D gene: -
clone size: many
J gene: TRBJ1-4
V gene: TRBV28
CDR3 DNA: TGTGCCAGCAGTCCCTCAGGGAGGGTAGGTGAAAAACTGTTTTTT
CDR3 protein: CASSPSGRVGEKLFF

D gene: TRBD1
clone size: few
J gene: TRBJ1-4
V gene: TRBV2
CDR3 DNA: TGTGCCAGCAGGGAGACAGGGGGCATTGAAAAACTGTTTTTT
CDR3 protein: CASRETGGIEKLFF

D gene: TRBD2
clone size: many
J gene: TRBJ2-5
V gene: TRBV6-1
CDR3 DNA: TGTGCCAGCAGTCGACTAGCGGGAGACCAAGAGACCCAGTACTTC
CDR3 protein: CASSRLAGDQETQYF

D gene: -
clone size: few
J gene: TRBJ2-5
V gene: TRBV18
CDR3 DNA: TGTGCCAGCTCACCACAGCGGCGGCAAGAGACCCAGTACTTC
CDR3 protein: CASSPQRRQETQYF

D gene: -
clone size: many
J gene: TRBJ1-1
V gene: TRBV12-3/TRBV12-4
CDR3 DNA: TGTGCCAGCAGTTTCATGGTGAACACTGAAGCTTTCTTT
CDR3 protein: CASSFMVNTEAFF

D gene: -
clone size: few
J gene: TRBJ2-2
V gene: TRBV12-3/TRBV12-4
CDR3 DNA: TGTGCCAGCAGATCCGGGGGTGCCGGGGAGCTGTTTTTT
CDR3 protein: CASRSGGAGELFF

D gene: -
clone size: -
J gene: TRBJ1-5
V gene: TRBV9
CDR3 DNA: TGTGCCAGCAGCGGATCGGCAAGCAATCAGCCCCAGCATTTT
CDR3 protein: CASSGSASNQPQHF

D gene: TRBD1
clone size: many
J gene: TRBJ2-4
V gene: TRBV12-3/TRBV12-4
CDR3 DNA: TGTGCCAGCAGCTCTGGGACAGGGGTAAACATTCAGTACTTC
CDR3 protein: CASSSGTGVNIQYF